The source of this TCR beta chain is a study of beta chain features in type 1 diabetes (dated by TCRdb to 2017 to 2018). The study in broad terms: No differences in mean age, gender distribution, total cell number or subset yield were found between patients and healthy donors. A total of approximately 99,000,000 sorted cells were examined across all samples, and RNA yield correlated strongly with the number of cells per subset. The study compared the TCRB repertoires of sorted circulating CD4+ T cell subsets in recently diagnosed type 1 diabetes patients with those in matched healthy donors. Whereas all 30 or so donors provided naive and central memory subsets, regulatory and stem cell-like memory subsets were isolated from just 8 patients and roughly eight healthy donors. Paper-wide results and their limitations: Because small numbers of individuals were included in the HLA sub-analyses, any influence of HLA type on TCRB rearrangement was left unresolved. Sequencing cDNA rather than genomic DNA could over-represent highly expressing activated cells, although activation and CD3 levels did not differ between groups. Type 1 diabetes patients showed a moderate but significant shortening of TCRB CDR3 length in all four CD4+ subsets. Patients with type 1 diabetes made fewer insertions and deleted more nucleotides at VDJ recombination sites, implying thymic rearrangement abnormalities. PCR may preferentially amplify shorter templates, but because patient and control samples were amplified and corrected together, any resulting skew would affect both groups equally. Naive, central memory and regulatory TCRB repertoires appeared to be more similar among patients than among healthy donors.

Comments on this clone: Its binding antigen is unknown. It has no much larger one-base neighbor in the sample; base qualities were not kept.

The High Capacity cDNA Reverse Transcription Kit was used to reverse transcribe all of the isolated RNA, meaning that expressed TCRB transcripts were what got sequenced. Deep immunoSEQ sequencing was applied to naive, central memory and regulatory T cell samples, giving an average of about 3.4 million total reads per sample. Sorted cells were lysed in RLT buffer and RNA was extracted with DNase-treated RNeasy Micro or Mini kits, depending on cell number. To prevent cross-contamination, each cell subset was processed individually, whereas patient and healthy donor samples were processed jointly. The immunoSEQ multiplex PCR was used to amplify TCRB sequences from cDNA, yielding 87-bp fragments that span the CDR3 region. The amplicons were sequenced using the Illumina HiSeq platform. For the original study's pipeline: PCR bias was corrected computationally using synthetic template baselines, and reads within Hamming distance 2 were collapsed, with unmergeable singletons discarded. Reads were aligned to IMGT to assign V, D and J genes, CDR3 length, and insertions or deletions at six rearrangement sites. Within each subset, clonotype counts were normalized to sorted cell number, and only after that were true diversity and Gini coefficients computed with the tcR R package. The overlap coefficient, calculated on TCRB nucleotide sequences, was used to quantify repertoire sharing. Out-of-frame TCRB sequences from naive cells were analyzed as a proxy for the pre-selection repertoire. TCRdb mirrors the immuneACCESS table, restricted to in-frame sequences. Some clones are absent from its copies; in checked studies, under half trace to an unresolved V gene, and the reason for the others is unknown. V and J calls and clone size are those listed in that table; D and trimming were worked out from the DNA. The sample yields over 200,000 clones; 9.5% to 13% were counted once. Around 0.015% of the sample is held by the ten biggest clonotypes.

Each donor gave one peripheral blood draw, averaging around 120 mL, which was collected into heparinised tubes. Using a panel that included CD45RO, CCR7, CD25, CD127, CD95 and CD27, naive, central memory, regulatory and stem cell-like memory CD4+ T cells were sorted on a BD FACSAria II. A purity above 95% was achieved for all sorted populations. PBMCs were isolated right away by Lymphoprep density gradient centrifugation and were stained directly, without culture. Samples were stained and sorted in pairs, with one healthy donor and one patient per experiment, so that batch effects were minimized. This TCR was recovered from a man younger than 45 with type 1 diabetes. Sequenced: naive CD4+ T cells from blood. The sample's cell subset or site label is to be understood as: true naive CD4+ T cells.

The CDR3 reads CASSLLGTGGYEQYF. At the DNA level, the sequence is TGTGCCAGCAGTTTACTCGGGACAGGGGGGTACGAGCAGTACTTC. This sequence uses TRBV28 and TRBJ2-7; 11 central bases correspond to TRBD1. Measured from the cysteine to the phenylalanine, the CDR3 is 15 residues long. Of all the DNA, just the CDR3 is kept, 45 bases in frame from base 1. CDR1 MDHEN and CDR2 SYDVKM were looked up in the germline V gene. Trimmed from V: 2 bases; trimmed from J: 4 bases; junction bases lacking a gene match: 4.